This T cell receptor beta chain was observed in a study of blood T cell repertoires in COVID-19. The wider study: The United States, Italy and Spain were the sources of the acute and convalescent COVID-19 samples. PBMCs, B-cell-depleted T cells, or T cells provided the cDNA or gDNA that made up the material.

Profiling relied on immunoSEQ multiplex PCR, and the TCRdb table lists in-frame clones only, not all of them. The sample shows 330,000 or so clones, around nine tenths of them seen only once. This CDR3 region has 14 residues. CDR1 and CDR2 (germline): MNHEY, SVGAGI. The V end was cut by 4 bases, the J end by 4 bases, with 14 bases between. Before they entered the study, exposed participants had met a COVID-19 case within 2 weeks. What was sequenced was PBMCs or T cells enriched from blood (not recorded which). V and J are TRBV6-5 and TRBJ2-7, with a possible D match to TRBD1 (6 bases). This clonotype was obtained from a woman in her twenties or thirties who had been exposed to COVID-19. The CDR3 here is CASSWKTGGYEQYF. The CDR3 DNA is TGTGCCAGCAGTTGGAAGACAGGCGGATACGAGCAGTACTTC.